These 14 T cell receptor beta chains were sequenced from one sample in a study of blood T cell repertoires in COVID-19. Method: immunoSEQ multiplex PCR; TCRdb's copy keeps in-frame clones and lacks some. The data contain 150,000 to 200,000 clones, roughly 90% of them singletons. The material sequenced was PBMCs or T cells enriched from blood (not recorded which). Receptors were obtained from a woman younger than 45 who had recovered from COVID-19.

The V call is TRBV3-1 (or the pseudogene TRBV3-2), the J call TRBJ1-1; a weak D match, TRBD1 (6 bases). The CDR3 is made up of 13 amino acids. CDR1 is LGHDT and CDR2 is YNNKEL in the germline V gene (reference sequence). Deletions cut 6 bases from V and 1 base from J, with 9 bases between. CDR3 bases: TGTGCCAGCAGGAACAGGGAGAACACTGAAGCTTTCTTT. Its translation: CASRNRENTEAFF.

V and J are TRBV6-5 and TRBJ1-2, with 7 bases that match TRBD1. CDR1 and CDR2 (germline): MNHEY, SVGAGI. The V gene end was trimmed by 6 bases and the J gene end by 3 bases; junction bases not matched to a gene: 4. CDR3 size: 13 residues. CDR3 DNA: TGTGCCAGCAGAGGGACAGTTTACTATGGCTACACCTTC. Encoded protein: CASRGTVYYGYTF.

The chain recombines TRBV6-2 or TRBV6-3 with TRBJ2-7; no clear D gene. This CDR3 has 14 residues. V was clipped by 6 bases and J by 1 base, with 13 bases between them. Germline CDR1 MNHEY, CDR2 SVGEGT. CDR3 region: CASRPLPGSYEQYF. The CDR3, as DNA: TGTGCCAGCAGGCCTCTGCCGGGTTCCTACGAGCAGTACTTC.

The chain carries TRBV7-3 and TRBJ2-5, with 10 bases that match TRBD2. From germline, CDR1 is SGHTA and CDR2 FQGTGA. CDR3 length: 16 residues. V lost 2 bases and J lost 2; bases outside the gene matches: 5. The CDR3 protein is CASSLGPAGGQETQYF. Written as DNA, the CDR3 is TGTGCCAGCAGCTTAGGGCCAGCGGGGGGGCAAGAGACCCAGTACTTC.

This clone appeared a single time. This chain links TRBV4-2 with TRBJ2-7; 14 bases align to TRBD2. CDR1 is LGHNA and CDR2 is YNFKEQ in the germline V gene. The J segment lost 3 bases and the V segment lost 0 bases, leaving 10 bases of the junction unmatched. This CDR3 comprises 19 residues. CDR3 in amino acids: CASSQDLSRTSGGSYEQYF. CDR3 bases: TGTGCCAGCAGCCAAGATCTCAGTAGGACTAGCGGGGGGAGCTACGAGCAGTACTTC.

The gene calls are TRBV19 and TRBJ2-2; TRBD1 matches 10 bases. The CDR3 is 13 residues long. The germline CDR1 and CDR2 sequences are LNHDA and SQIVND (reference sequence). V lost 10 bases to trimming and J lost 6 bases; unmatched junction nucleotides: 5. The CDR3 coding sequence is TGTGCCACCCCCGGGACAGGGGCCGGGGAGCTGTTTTTT. Its protein is CATPGTGAGELFF.

The chain has TRBV6-5 and TRBJ1-2; 7 nucleotides align to TRBD1. With V trimmed by 8 bases and J by 4 bases, 4 bases remained unmatched. Germline-derived CDR1 and CDR2 are MNHEY and SVGAGI. The CDR3 length is 12 residues. In DNA form, the CDR3 reads TGTGCCAGCGCGGGACAGCTCTATGGCTACACCTTC. This sequence encodes CASAGQLYGYTF.

The chain is built from TRBV9 and TRBJ1-6, with 8 bases fitting TRBD1. The germline CDR1 and CDR2 sequences are SGDLS and YYNGEE. Unmatched junction bases numbered 7, after V lost 4 bases and J lost 7 bases. This CDR3 contains 15 residues. CDR3: CASSTGTGGNSPLHF. The DNA for the CDR3 is TGTGCCAGCAGCACCGGAACAGGGGGAAATTCACCCCTCCACTTT.

V and J are TRBV12-5 and TRBJ2-2, with a tentative D call TRBD2 (6 bases). Looked up from germline, CDR1 is LGHNT and CDR2 is FRNRAP. The CDR3 spans 16 residues. The ends were cut back, 0 bases at V and 3 bases at J, with 11 bases in the middle. The chain's CDR3 is CASGLVGWEDTGELFF. The CDR3 coding sequence is TGTGCTAGTGGTTTGGTAGGGTGGGAGGACACCGGGGAGCTGTTTTTT.

The chain couples TRBV29-1 to TRBJ2-5; 7 bases are a match to TRBD2. The CDR3 runs to 14 residues. CDR1 is SQVTM, CDR2 ANQGSEA, per germline. Trimming took 1 base from V and 6 from J; bases not matched to a gene: 8. The CDR3 sequence: CSVEVGREIKTQYF. As DNA, the CDR3 is TGCAGCGTTGAAGTGGGGCGGGAGATAAAGACCCAGTACTTC.

The J gene is TRBJ1-2, the V gene TRBV9; no reliable D call. With 0 bases removed from V and 2 bases from J, the gap between germline ends came to 14 bases. Germline-derived CDR1 and CDR2 are SGDLS and YYNGEE. This CDR3 has 16 residues. The CDR3 spells CASSVASGEVNYGYTF. The CDR3 coding sequence is TGTGCCAGCAGCGTAGCATCCGGGGAGGTAAACTATGGCTACACCTTC.

J is TRBJ2-7 and V is TRBV28; 10 positions match TRBD1. The germline gives CDR1 MDHEN, CDR2 SYDVKM. This CDR3 has 13 residues. With V trimmed by 6 bases and J by 10 bases, 9 bases remained unmatched. CDR3 amino acids: CASRMPGQGIQYF. CDR3 bases: TGTGCCAGCAGGATGCCGGGACAGGGGATTCAGTACTTC.

The rearrangement joins TRBV21-1 to TRBJ1-3; the tabulated D call, TRBD1, remains unverified against the DNA. TRBV21-1 is classified as a pseudogene. The CDR3 has 19 residues. This chain's CDR3 is CASSKRGQCSLPPGNTIYF. In DNA, the CDR3 is TGTGCCAGCAGCAAGAGGGGACAGTGCTCTCTCCCCCCTGGAAACACCATATATTTT.

The CDR3 spells CASSPPEVADQPQHF. The CDR3 DNA reads TGTGCCAGCTCACCACCGGAGGTGGCGGATCAGCCCCAGCATTTT. V and J are TRBV18 and TRBJ1-5, with unresolved D. Germline V gives CDR1 KGHSH, CDR2 LQKENI. With 0 bases removed from V and 5 bases from J, the gap between germline ends came to 11 bases. The CDR3 contains 15 residues.